Below are 18 T cell receptor beta chains sequenced from a single sample in a study of early T cells in non-severe SARS-CoV-2 infection. TCRdb re-analysed the 5' RACE reads in MiXCR, keeping a single row per CDR3 protein. Here the sample spans roughly 57,000 distinct CDR3 sequences, more than 10% being singletons. Sample: whole blood, taken at baseline. These TCRs come from an adult who was a healthcare worker with PCR-confirmed SARS-CoV-2 infection or an uninfected control (not recorded which).

The CDR3 DNA reads TGCAGTGCTTACGAACCGACAGGGAGCTCCTATAATTCACCCCTCCACTTT. It codes for CSAYEPTGSSYNSPLHF. This chain connects TRBV20-1 to TRBJ1-6; 7 bases match TRBD1. The CDR3 consists of 17 residues. After removal of 5 bases from V and 0 bases from J, the junction contained 10 bases not matched to a gene. Germline CDR1 DFQATT, CDR2 SNEGSKA (reference sequence).

The chain employs TRBV5-1 and TRBJ2-7, with D possibly being TRBD1 (7 bases). Germline CDR1 and CDR2: SGHRS and YFSETQ. The CDR3 extends over 14 amino acids. With 4 bases removed from V and 5 bases from J, the gap between germline ends came to 16 bases. CDR3 nucleotide sequence: TGCGCCAGCAGCATCAACTTCAGGGGGGACGAGCAGTACTTC. Translation gives CASSINFRGDEQYF.

This clonotype was counted a few times. The chain uses TRBV5-1 and TRBJ2-5, with 10 bases identical to TRBD1. With V trimmed by 4 bases and J by 3 bases, 12 bases remained unmatched. Germline V gives CDR1 SGHRS, CDR2 YFSETQ. The CDR3 is 17 residues long. DNA for the CDR3: TGCGCCAGCAGCCGGTACCTGACAGGGGGCGGAAAAGAGACCCAGTACTTC. Translation gives CASSRYLTGGGKETQYF.

The rearrangement joins TRBV7-8 to TRBJ1-1; unclear D gene. The CDR3 extends over 14 amino acids. Trimming took off 2 bases at V and 6 bases at J, with 13 bases between the two ends. Germline V gives CDR1 SGHVS, CDR2 FQNEAQ. The CDR3 sequence is CASSLWRSRPEAFF. The CDR3 DNA reads TGTGCCAGCAGCTTATGGCGGAGTCGACCTGAAGCTTTCTTT. Full variable domain (remainder filled in from reference TRBV7-8 and TRBJ1-1): GAGVSQSPRYKVAKRGQDVALRCDPISGHVSLFWYQQALGQGPEFLTYFQNEAQLDKSGLPSDRFFAERPEGSVSTLKIQRTQQEDSAVYLCASSLWRSRPEAFFGQGTRLTVV.

The chain joins TRBV28 to TRBJ1-2, with 7 bases that match TRBD1. The CDR3 runs 14 residues. The trim removed 7 bases at V and 3 bases at J, leaving 8 bases unmatched. The V gene's germline CDR1 is MDHEN and CDR2 SYDVKM. CDR3 sequence reads: CASIPGGTDYGYTF. The CDR3 DNA sequence: TGTGCCAGCATTCCCGGCGGGACAGACTATGGCTACACCTTC.

The chain couples TRBV19 to TRBJ1-4; D perhaps matches TRBD1 (5 bases). CDR1 and CDR2 (germline): LNHDA, SQIVND (reference sequence). The CDR3 runs to 15 residues. Trimming cost V 7 bases and J 5 bases, with 17 bases left between them. The CDR3: CASMTTGRANEKLFF. CDR3 in DNA: TGTGCCAGTATGACCACAGGACGAGCGAATGAAAAACTGTTTTTT.

This clonotype has ten or more counts. The V call is TRBV7-8, the J call TRBJ1-5, with no clear D. The germline V gene has CDR1 SGHVS and CDR2 FQNEAQ. The CDR3 length is 16 residues. Trimming took off 0 bases at V and 0 bases at J, with 9 bases between the two ends. Written as DNA, the CDR3 is TGTGCCAGCAGCTTAGCGGAGGCGTATAGCAATCAGCCCCAGCATTTT. This sequence encodes CASSLAEAYSNQPQHF. The full variable domain, its missing parts supplied by reference TRBV7-8 and TRBJ1-5, is GAGVSQSPRYKVAKRGQDVALRCDPISGHVSLFWYQQALGQGPEFLTYFQNEAQLDKSGLPSDRFFAERPEGSVSTLKIQRTQQEDSAVYLCASSLAEAYSNQPQHFGDGTRLSIL.

At least ten counts were recorded for this clonotype. The chain combines TRBV11-2 with TRBJ2-1, with TRBD1 matching 10 bases. The CDR3 is 15 amino acids. The germline V gene encodes CDR1 SGHAT and CDR2 FQNNGV. V lost 4 bases and J lost 2; bases outside the gene matches: 2. The chain's CDR3 is CASSSGQGAYNEQFF. Here the CDR3 DNA reads TGTGCCAGCAGCTCAGGACAGGGGGCCTACAATGAGCAGTTCTTC.

This clonotype was picked up a small number of times. The chain recombines TRBV6-5 with TRBJ2-3; the match to TRBD1 covers 9 bases. The CDR3 is made up of 19 amino acids. Germline V gene sequence: CDR1 MNHEY, CDR2 SVGAGI. V dropped 2 bases and J dropped 5; count of bases not matched to a gene: 17. In DNA, the CDR3 is TGTGCCAGCAGTTACGCCGGGACAGGGCTCTTGGTCGGTGGAGATACGCAGTATTTT. This translates into CASSYAGTGLLVGGDTQYF.

The sample holds a few counts of this clonotype. The chain carries TRBV20-1 and TRBJ2-7, with 12 bases identical to TRBD2. The CDR3 is 16 residues long. CDR1 and CDR2 from the germline V gene are DFQATT and SNEGSKA (reference sequence). The J segment lost 0 bases and the V segment lost 1 base, leaving 4 bases of the junction unmatched. CDR3: CSARGLAGGPSYEQYF. The CDR3 DNA reads TGCAGTGCTAGAGGGCTAGCGGGAGGGCCCTCCTACGAGCAGTACTTC.

This clonotype has ten or more counts. The chain is built from TRBV5-6 and TRBJ1-2, with TRBD1 identical over 9 bases. Germline V CDR1 and CDR2: SGHDT, YYEEEE. This CDR3 comprises 14 residues. J lost 5 bases, V lost 4 bases, and 6 bases had no gene match. The CDR3 is CASSTDRGRYGYTF. The DNA of the CDR3 is TGTGCCAGCAGCACGGACAGGGGCCGATATGGCTACACCTTC. Based on the CDR3 plus reference TRBV5-6 and TRBJ1-2, the full variable domain is DAGVTQSPTHLIKTRGQQVTLRCSPKSGHDTVSWYQQALGQGPQFIFQYYEEEERQRGNFPDRFSGHQFPNYSSELNVNALLLGDSALYLCASSTDRGRYGYTFGSGTRLTVV.

This clonotype was detected ten times or more. The V call is TRBV25-1, the J call TRBJ1-3; D remains unclear. The CDR3 is 16 amino acids. With 2 bases removed from V and 2 bases from J, the gap between germline ends came to 13 bases. Germline assignment: CDR1 MGHDK and CDR2 SYGVNS. Here the CDR3 DNA reads TGTGCCAGCAGTGAACTCGCTTTTTATGCTGGAAACACCATATATTTT. Its translation is CASSELAFYAGNTIYF.

The J gene is TRBJ2-7, the V gene TRBV10-3; 8 bases are shared with TRBD2. The CDR3 covers 14 residues. V gave up 5 bases and J gave up 0 bases; unmatched junction bases: 3. Germline assignment: CDR1 ENHRY and CDR2 SYGVKD. CDR3 nucleotides: TGTGCCATCAGTCCTAGCGGGTACTCCTACGAGCAGTACTTC. Translation: CAISPSGYSYEQYF.

As concerns this clonotype: The conserved final phenylalanine or tryptophan is absent from the CDR3, which likely points to a read error. The rearrangement uses TRBV28 and TRBJ2-7, with D perhaps TRBD2 (5 bases). The germline V gene has CDR1 MDHEN and CDR2 SYDVKM. The CDR3 spans 14 residues. V was clipped by 6 bases and J by 3 bases, with 15 bases between them. The CDR3 reads CASSTTRGNYEQYL. The CDR3, as DNA: TGTGCCAGCAGCACAACGCGAGGGAACTACGAGCAGTACCTC.

The V and J genes are TRBV29-1 and TRBJ1-5; perhaps TRBD1 as D (6 bases). V shed 6 bases and J shed 4 bases, with 10 bases lying between them. This CDR3 has 12 residues. Germline CDR1 reads SQVTM; CDR2 reads ANQGSEA. CDR3 bases: TGCAGCGTCGTCCAGGGGAATCAGCCCCAGCATTTT. Its protein is CSVVQGNQPQHF.

This clonotype has ten or more counts. The genes are TRBV7-2 and TRBJ2-1; 12 bases map to TRBD2. The CDR3 is 18 residues long. The germline CDR1 and CDR2 sequences are SGHTA and FQGNSA. V gave up 7 bases and J gave up 0 bases; unmatched junction bases: 10. The CDR3 DNA reads as TGTGCCAGCACCGGACTAGCGGGGCGGTTTGGCTCCTACAATGAGCAGTTCTTC. This codes for CASTGLAGRFGSYNEQFF.

This clonotype has more than one count but fewer than ten. The V call is TRBV12-3 or TRBV12-4, the J call TRBJ2-2; 9 bases map to TRBD2. V shed 6 bases, J shed 4 bases, and the junction held 9 bases outside the gene matches. There are 16 residues in the CDR3. CDR3 nucleotides: TGTGCCAGCAGGCGAGGAGCGGGAGGCGGCACCGGGGAGCTGTTTTTT. It is translated as CASRRGAGGGTGELFF.

In its sample, this clonotype was seen a few times. The chain uses TRBV18 and TRBJ2-3, with D unclear. Germline V CDR1 and CDR2: KGHSH, LQKENI. The germline V and J ends were trimmed by 0 bases and 10 bases, with 14 bases remaining between them. This CDR3 is built from 14 residues. The CDR3 bases are TGTGCCAGCTCACCACCGCCAGTTAGTTGGGCGCAGTATTTT. As protein: CASSPPPVSWAQYF.